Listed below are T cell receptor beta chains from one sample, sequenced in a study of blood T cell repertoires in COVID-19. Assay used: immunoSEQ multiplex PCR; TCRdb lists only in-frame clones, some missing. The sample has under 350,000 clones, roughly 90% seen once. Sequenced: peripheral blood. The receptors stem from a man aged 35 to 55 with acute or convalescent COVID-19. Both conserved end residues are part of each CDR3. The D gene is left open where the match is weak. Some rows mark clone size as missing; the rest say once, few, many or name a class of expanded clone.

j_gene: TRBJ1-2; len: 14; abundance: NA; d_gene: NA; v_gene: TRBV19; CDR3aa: CASTTTAGAYGYTF; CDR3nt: TGTGCCAGTACCACGACCGCGGGGGCCTATGGCTACACCTTC
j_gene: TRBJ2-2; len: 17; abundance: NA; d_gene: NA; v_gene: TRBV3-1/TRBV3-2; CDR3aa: CASSQEKRAGETGELFF; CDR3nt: TGTGCCAGCAGCCAAGAAAAACGCGCGGGCGAAACCGGGGAGCTGTTTTTT
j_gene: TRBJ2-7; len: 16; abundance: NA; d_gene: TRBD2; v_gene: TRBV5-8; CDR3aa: CASSLAPGLADREQYF; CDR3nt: TGTGCCAGCAGCTTGGCCCCGGGACTAGCGGATCGTGAGCAGTACTTC
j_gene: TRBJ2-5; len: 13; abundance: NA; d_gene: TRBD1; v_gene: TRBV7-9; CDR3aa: CASSTDRVGTQYF; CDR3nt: TGTGCCAGCAGCACGGACAGGGTTGGAACCCAGTACTTC
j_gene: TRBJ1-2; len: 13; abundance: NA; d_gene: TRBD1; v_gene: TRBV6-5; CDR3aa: CASTPGTGYGYTF; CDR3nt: TGTGCCAGCACCCCAGGGACAGGATATGGCTACACCTTC
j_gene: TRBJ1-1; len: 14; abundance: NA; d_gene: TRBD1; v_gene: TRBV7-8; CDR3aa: CASSFSTGRTEAFF; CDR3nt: TGTGCCAGCAGCTTCTCGACAGGGCGCACTGAAGCTTTCTTT
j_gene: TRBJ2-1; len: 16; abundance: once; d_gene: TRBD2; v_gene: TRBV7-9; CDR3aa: CASSSWTSGDSNEQFF; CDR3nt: TGTGCCAGCAGCTCATGGACTAGCGGGGACTCAAATGAGCAGTTCTTC
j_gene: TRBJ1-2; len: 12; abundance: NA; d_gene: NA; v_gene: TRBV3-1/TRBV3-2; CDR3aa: CASSRGGYGYTF; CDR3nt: TGTGCCAGCAGCCGCGGGGGCTATGGCTACACCTTC
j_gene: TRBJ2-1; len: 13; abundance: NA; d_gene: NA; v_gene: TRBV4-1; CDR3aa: CASSQERVDEQFF; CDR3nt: TGCGCCAGCAGCCAAGAGCGAGTTGATGAGCAGTTCTTC
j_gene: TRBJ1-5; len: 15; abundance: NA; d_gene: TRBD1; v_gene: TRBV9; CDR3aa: CASSEGTATNQPQHF; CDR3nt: TGTGCCAGCAGCGAGGGGACAGCGACCAATCAGCCCCAGCATTTT
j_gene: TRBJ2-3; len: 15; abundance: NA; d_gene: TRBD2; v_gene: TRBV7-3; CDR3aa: CASSYLAAGTDTQYF; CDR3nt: TGTGCCAGCAGCTACCTAGCGGCGGGCACAGATACGCAGTATTTT
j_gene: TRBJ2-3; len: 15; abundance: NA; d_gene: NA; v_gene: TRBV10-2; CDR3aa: CASTMTGLSTDTQYF; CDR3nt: TGCGCCAGCACTATGACAGGCCTTAGCACAGATACGCAGTATTTT
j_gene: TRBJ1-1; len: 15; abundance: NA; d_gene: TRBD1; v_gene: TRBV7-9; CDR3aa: CASSLSRQGNTEAFF; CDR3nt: TGTGCCAGCAGCTTATCCCGACAGGGGAACACTGAAGCTTTCTTT
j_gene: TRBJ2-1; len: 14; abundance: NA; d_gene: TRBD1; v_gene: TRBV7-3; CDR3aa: CASSPNRGSNEQFF; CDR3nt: TGTGCCAGCAGCCCCAACAGGGGTAGCAATGAGCAGTTCTTC
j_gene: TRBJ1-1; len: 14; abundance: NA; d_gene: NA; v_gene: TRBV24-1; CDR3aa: CATSEGSQVTEAFF; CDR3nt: TGTGCCACCAGTGAGGGGAGCCAGGTCACTGAAGCTTTCTTT
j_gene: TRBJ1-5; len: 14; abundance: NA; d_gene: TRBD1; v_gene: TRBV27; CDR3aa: CASRMTGGEQPQHF; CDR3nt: TGTGCCAGCAGGATGACAGGGGGCGAGCAGCCCCAGCATTTT
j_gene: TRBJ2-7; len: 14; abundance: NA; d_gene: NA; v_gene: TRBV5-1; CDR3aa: CASSLDRYTYEQYF; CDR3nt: TGCGCCAGCAGCCTCGACAGGTACACCTACGAGCAGTACTTC
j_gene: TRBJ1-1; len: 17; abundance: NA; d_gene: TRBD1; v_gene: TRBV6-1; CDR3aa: CASSEQWTGSMNTEAFF; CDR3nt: TGTGCCAGCAGTGAACAGTGGACAGGTTCTATGAACACTGAAGCTTTCTTT
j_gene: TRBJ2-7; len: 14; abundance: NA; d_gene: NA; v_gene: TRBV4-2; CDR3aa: CASSQDSSTYEQYF; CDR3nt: TGTGCCAGCAGCCAAGACTCCTCTACCTACGAGCAGTACTTC
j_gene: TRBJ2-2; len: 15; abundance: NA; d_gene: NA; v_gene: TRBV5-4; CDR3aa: CASSFRQGIAGELFF; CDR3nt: TGTGCCAGCAGCTTCCGGCAGGGGATCGCCGGGGAGCTGTTTTTT
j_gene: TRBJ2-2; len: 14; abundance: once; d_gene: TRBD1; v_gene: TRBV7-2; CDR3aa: CASSPRQGAGELFF; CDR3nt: TGTGCCAGCAGCCCGCGACAGGGGGCCGGGGAGCTGTTTTTT
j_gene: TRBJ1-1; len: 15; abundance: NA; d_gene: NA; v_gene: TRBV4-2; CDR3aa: CASSHPGTQNTEAFF; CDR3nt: TGTGCCAGCAGCCACCCCGGGACACAGAACACTGAAGCTTTCTTT
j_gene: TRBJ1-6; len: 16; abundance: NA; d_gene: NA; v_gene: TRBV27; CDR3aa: CASSFRQAYYNSPLHF; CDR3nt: TGTGCCAGCAGTTTCCGACAGGCCTACTATAATTCACCCCTCCACTTT
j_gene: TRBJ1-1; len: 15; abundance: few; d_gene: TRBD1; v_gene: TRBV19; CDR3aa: CASSIRQGVKAEAFF; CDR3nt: TGTGCCAGTAGTATTAGACAGGGGGTGAAAGCTGAAGCTTTCTTT
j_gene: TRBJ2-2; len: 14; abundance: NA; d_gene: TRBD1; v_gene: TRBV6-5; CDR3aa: CASSLRGRGGELFF; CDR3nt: TGTGCCAGCAGCCTCAGGGGGCGCGGCGGGGAGCTGTTTTTT
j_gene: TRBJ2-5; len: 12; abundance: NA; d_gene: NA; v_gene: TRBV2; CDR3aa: CASSEMEKTQYF; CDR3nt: TGTGCCAGCAGTGAAATGGAGAAGACCCAGTACTTC
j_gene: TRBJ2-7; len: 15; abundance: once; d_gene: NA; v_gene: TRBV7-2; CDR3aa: CASSTASGTLNEQYF; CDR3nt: TGTGCCAGCAGCACTGCCTCCGGGACTCTCAACGAGCAGTACTTC
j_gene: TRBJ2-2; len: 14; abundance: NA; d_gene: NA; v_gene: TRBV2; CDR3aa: CASSESPGSGELFF; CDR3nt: TGTGCCAGCAGTGAATCTCCGGGGTCCGGGGAGCTGTTTTTT
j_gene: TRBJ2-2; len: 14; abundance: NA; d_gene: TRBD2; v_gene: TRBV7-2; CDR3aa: CASSFGGGTGELFF; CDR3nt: TGTGCCAGCAGCTTTGGGGGGGGAACCGGGGAGCTGTTTTTT
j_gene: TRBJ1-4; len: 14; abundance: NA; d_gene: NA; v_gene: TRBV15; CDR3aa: CATSREQFNEKLFF; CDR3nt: TGTGCCACCAGCAGAGAACAGTTTAATGAAAAACTGTTTTTT
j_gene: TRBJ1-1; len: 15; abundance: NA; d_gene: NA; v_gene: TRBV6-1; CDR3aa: CASSEVWGQSAEAFF; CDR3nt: TGTGCCAGCAGTGAAGTTTGGGGGCAGTCGGCTGAAGCTTTCTTT
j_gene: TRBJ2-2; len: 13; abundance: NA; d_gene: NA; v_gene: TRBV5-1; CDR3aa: CASSPQNTGELFF; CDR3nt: TGCGCCAGCAGCCCCCAAAACACCGGGGAGCTGTTTTTT